Given below is one TCR beta chain in context. This entry comes from a study of blood T cell repertoires in COVID-19. Whole-study context: The United States, Italy and Spain supplied acute and convalescent COVID-19 samples.

Cohort allocation depended upon clinical history that participants reported. The table came from immunoSEQ multiplex PCR; TCRdb's copy has only in-frame clones and leaves some out. The sample consists of roughly 220,000 clones, roughly four fifths of them appearing once. The CDR3 totals 16 residues. The germline V gene encodes CDR1 MNHEY and CDR2 SVGEGT. Trimming removed 4 bases from V and 2 bases from J; junction bases left unmatched: 3. Material for sequencing was PBMCs or T cells enriched from blood (not recorded which). V and J are TRBV6-2 or TRBV6-3 and TRBJ2-1, with 12 bases matching TRBD2. The clonotype was recovered from a middle-aged man who had recovered from COVID-19. This CDR3 is CASSSRLAGAYNEQFF. CDR3 DNA: TGTGCCAGCAGTTCCCGACTAGCGGGGGCCTACAATGAGCAGTTCTTC.